This T cell receptor (beta chain) appears in the sequencing data of a study of cytomegalovirus exposure and HLA in healthy donors (dated by TCRdb to about 2017). Broadly, across the study: An earlier analysis of about 560 of the donors reported under 300 Gb of sequence data and roughly 120 million unique TCR beta sequences obtained from approximately 180 million T cells. An early release that covered about 600 HLA-typed donors contained approximately 320 gigabases of sequencing data and around 85 million unique TCR sequences. The genetic ancestry cluster associated with self-reported Caucasian donors included 81% of the approximately 410 genotyped donors. The study aimed to test whether signatures of past pathogen exposure could be identified by cataloging public T cell receptors. The study profiled the T cell repertoires of hundreds of subjects by immunosequencing and related them to cytomegalovirus serostatus. Along with the approximately 700-subject first cohort, a separate validation cohort of more than 90 different subjects was used. To predict cytomegalovirus infection status, the study brought together high-throughput TCR immunosequencing, statistical association of individual TCRs with disease status, and machine learning. A later analysis re-analyzed previously published TCR beta repertoires from approximately 700 donors and added high-resolution HLA genotyping to study TCR occurrence patterns. In the later analysis, no new phenotypic data were used to find candidate immune exposures; instead, reliance was placed on TCR beta sequences and their occurrence across donors. An earlier analysis of fewer than 700 of the donors applied high-throughput TCR beta sequencing to assess whether each TCR beta V gene segment acted as functional or pseudogenic. Alongside the repertoire data, information on donor age, sex, ethnicity and CMV serostatus was compiled. A later genetic analysis used genome-wide SNP genotypes for about three fifths of the 666 donors, treating that subset as a discovery cohort. Every repertoire in the discovery cohort had been generated on one and the same sequencing platform. Class I and class II HLA loci were covered by the typing at four-digit resolution. Typing coverage differed by locus: A, B, C, DRB1 and DQB1 were typed in roughly 620-630 donors, DQA1 in about 500, DPA1 in approximately 610, and DPB1 in 472. Because of strong linkage in the cohort, roughly five DR-DQ haplotypes were treated as single units for association and clustering. Across approximately 420 genotyped donors of the cohort, an average of approximately 240,000 unique TCR beta nucleotide sequences per donor were sequenced, and around 20% of those sequences were non-productive. The research as a whole found: In a later analysis, TCR association rates were found to vary across HLA loci, with the most associated TCRs seen for DRB1 alleles and the fewest for HLA-C alleles. A later analysis found that most CMV-associated TCR beta chains appeared HLA-restricted, with HLA associations seemingly driven largely by CMV exposure. In an earlier analysis of approximately 590 of the donors, most TCR beta V segments appeared in productive rearrangements about 90% or about 30% of the time, broadly matching IMGT annotations. Compared with equally common non-associated chains, HLA-associated TCR beta chains in a later analysis were more clonally expanded and had lower generation probabilities. Linkage disequilibrium might explain the correlated functional status among segregating V segments, but an unknown experimental factor could not be excluded. In both the original and validation cohorts, the classifier was reported to diagnose cytomegalovirus status with high specificity and sensitivity. Most TCR sequences were seen in very few donors, while some public TCRs were found in many individuals. V-gene and J-gene trimming of TCR beta chains was associated with a missense DCLRE1C variant in a later genetic analysis, and the association was replicated in an independent cohort. In vitro tests confirmed that three of the cytomegalovirus-associated TCR beta chains recognize cytomegalovirus antigens. The sequencing pipeline was judged likely to have produced a cluster of highly shared sequence variants as a technical artifact. Some IMGT-functional V segments, including TRBV6-2 and TRBV6-3, could not be distinguished by the 87-base-pair reads and were therefore excluded. The authors suggested that the approach could potentially be generalized to other disease states and immunological phenotypes. Assigning TCR associations to individual alleles was difficult when HLA alleles, especially DR and DQ, strongly co-occurred. The study gave a list of under 200 TCR beta chains associated with cytomegalovirus. The only immune exposure information available for the cohort was CMV serostatus. In this cohort, only TCR beta chains were sequenced, and detectable features were limited by the absence of alpha or paired-chain data. At a false discovery rate of 0.05, a later analysis linked 16,951 TCR beta sequences to specific HLA alleles. A further reported finding was that TCR beta sequences accurately predicted the HLA-A and HLA-B alleles for most subjects in the first cohort. Because counts were too low, around 18 rarely observed V segments, including chromosome 9 orphons, were left out of the earlier analysis of 587 of the donors. Because HLA typing was unavailable for some donors at each locus, only the typed subset was used in association tests. The presence/absence analyses assumed that sequencing depth was roughly uniform across donors, and that assumption may not be true. According to a later analysis, parvovirus B19, influenza, CMV and Epstein-Barr virus appeared linked to several top co-occurrence clusters. In a later genetic analysis, fewer N-insertions in productive TCRs were reported among donors in an Asian-associated ancestry cluster than the roughly 700-donor mean.

The library relied on the immunoSEQ multiplex PCR assay. A mixture of 60 forward primers for TCR Vbeta segments and 13 reverse primers for TCR Jbeta segments was used in the multiplex PCR. The CDR3 region of rearranged TCR beta genes was amplified from genomic DNA with a multiplex PCR assay. The amplified TCR beta libraries were sequenced on the Illumina HiSeq System as 87-base-pair reads. The original methods were these. In a later analysis, some 80 million unique TCR beta chains were counted across the roughly 610 repertoires, and approximately 11 million of these chains were shared by at least two donors. Raw reads were error-corrected and collapsed into unique sequences by a nearest-neighbor algorithm in which closely related sequences were merged to remove PCR and sequencing errors. To assign V, D and J gene segments, CDR3 sequences were aligned to IMGT reference sequences. Each retained sequence needed at least a six-nucleotide match to both a V gene segment and a J gene segment. Rearrangements were classified as productive when the CDR3 lacked stop codons and remained in frame with V and J, and all other rearrangements were classified as non-productive. CDR3 was defined by IMGT convention, running from the second conserved V-encoded cysteine to the conserved J-encoded phenylalanine. The earlier analysis of about 500 of the donors excluded sequences that lacked an unambiguous match to a single V gene segment. An earlier analysis of 587 of the donors called V segments functional above 56.7% productive rearrangements and segregating when the between-donor standard deviation exceeded 5%. To diagnose cytomegalovirus status from the catalog of TCR beta chain sequences, a statistical classification framework was built. In a later analysis, V and J genes were assigned by comparing TCR nucleotide sequences against IMGT/GENE-DB human TR gene sequences. A later analysis assigned CDR3 sequences and most-parsimonious VDJ recombination scenarios with the TCRdist pipeline. In a later analysis, each TCR beta chain was defined by its CDR3 amino acid sequence together with its V-gene family, and reads lacking a unique V-gene family were excluded. A later analysis removed roughly 590 highly shared, low-generation-probability nucleotide sequences to deal with suspected cross-contamination and a sequencing artifact. For each public chain, a later analysis derived a clonal expansion index from normalized ranks of inferred template counts within each repertoire. In a later analysis, generation probabilities were computed using a VDJ recombination model fitted to out-of-frame rearrangements, and the results were checked against IGoR. Hypergeometric tests were used in a later analysis to score TCR-TCR, TCR-HLA and TCR-CMV co-occurrence, with a repertoire-size bias correction applied to the TCR pairs. False discovery rates were estimated in a later analysis by permuting HLA or CMV assignments 20 times. In a later analysis, co-occurring TCRs were grouped using DBSCAN, and TCRdist sequence similarity was added for clustering within HLA-allele-positive subsets. Repertoires with fewer than 30,000 or more than 120,000 public chains, plus five repertoires with anomalous nucleotide sharing, were excluded from co-occurrence clustering. TCRdb carries this immuneACCESS record with in-frame sequences only. Its versions omit some clonotypes, under half of them owing to an unresolved V gene in the studies checked, with the rest unexplained. The DNA was the basis for D and trimming; V, J and clone size are from that table. Counted in this sample were almost 200,000 clones; roughly four fifths of them appeared once. Approximately 2% of the sample rests with the top ten.

On this clone: Its antigen is currently not known. No quality values exist for individual bases; no much larger clone is one base distant.

The germline V gene (reference sequence) gives CDR1 as SEHNR and CDR2 as FQNEAQ. V is clipped by 5 bases and J by 1 base, and the sequence between their germline boundaries is 11 bases long. Reading from cysteine to phenylalanine, the CDR3 counts 15 amino acids. Only the CDR3 DNA is retained, 45 bases long and in frame from the first base. The cohort consisted of hundreds of healthy bone marrow donors. All cohort members were sampled while nominally healthy, although unrecorded immune exposures were likely present. The donor tested CMV seronegative, placing the donor among the 350 or so seronegative members of the cohort. A peripheral blood sample was provided by each donor, and peripheral blood mononuclear cells were used for TCR beta sequencing. The Qiagen DNeasy Blood Extraction Kit was used to extract genomic DNA from the blood cell samples.

The source of this sequence is a man aged 30-40 years in good health and CMV-seronegative. Recombination joined TRBV7-9 with TRBJ2-2; TRBD1 is possibly the D segment (6 matching bases). Sequenced: PBMCs. The bases read TGTGCCAGCAGCCCTGGGACAAGGAACACCGGGGAGCTGTTTTTT. Translation gives CASSPGTRNTGELFF.